Listed below are T cell receptor beta chains from one sample, sequenced in a study of blood T cells in healthy people across ages. TCRdb re-analysed the 5' RACE reads in MiXCR, keeping a single row per CDR3 protein. Of approximately 900,000 distinct CDR3 sequences listed, 25% to 35% are singletons. This sample was shared with a second study, whose subject was T cells of mothers and their children.

Sequencing was carried out using blood. These receptors all come from a woman between 40 and 50 years old in good health. The CDR3 runs from the conserved cysteine through the conserved F or W. Fields, in order: D gene, J gene, V gene, clone size, CDR3 DNA, CDR3 protein. A D gene is named only where the DNA matches it firmly. The size entry is marked missing in some rows and otherwise reads once, few, many or a size class.

TRBD2,TRBJ2-1,TRBV7-6,.,TGTGCCAGCAGCAATTCGACTAGCGGGGGTGACAATGAGCAGTTCTTC,CASSNSTSGGDNEQFF
TRBD2,TRBJ2-1,TRBV9,.,TGTGCCAGCAGCGATCAGGGACTAGTCATGAATGAGCAGTTCTTC,CASSDQGLVMNEQFF
TRBD1,TRBJ1-6,TRBV20-1,.,TGCAGTGCTAGAGAGAAGGGGGCCTTCTCCTATAATTCACCCCTCCACTTT,CSAREKGAFSYNSPLHF
.,TRBJ2-3,TRBV29-1,many,TGCAGCGTTGGGAGGGACGCAGATACGCAGTATTTT,CSVGRDADTQYF
TRBD1,TRBJ2-7,TRBV28,few,TGTGCCAGCAGTGGCAGGGGGCGCTACGAGCAGTACTTC,CASSGRGRYEQYF
TRBD1,TRBJ2-7,TRBV5-1,many,TGCGCCAGCAGCCCACGTGCGGACAGGGGCGAGCAGTACTTC,CASSPRADRGEQYF
.,TRBJ1-2,TRBV19,.,TGTGCCAGTAGTTCTGTTGCTGGGTATGGCTACACCTTC,CASSSVAGYGYTF
.,TRBJ2-4,TRBV9,.,TGTGCCTGCAGCCCCCGAACGGACACTACACACTATGGCAAAAACATTCAGTACTTC,CACSPRTDTTHYGKNIQYF
.,TRBJ2-7,TRBV19,many,TGTGCCTCCGGCCGGGGAATGGGCTACGAGCAGTACTTC,CASGRGMGYEQYF
TRBD2,TRBJ2-5,TRBV5-5,many,TGTGCCAGCAGCATCGCCGCCGGGACTACAGGCCAAGAGACCCAGTACTTC,CASSIAAGTTGQETQYF
.,TRBJ1-1,TRBV20-1,few,TGCAGTGCTAGAGATCAACGACTATCCGGAGCTTTCTTT,CSARDQRLSGAFF
.,TRBJ2-1,TRBV11-2,many,TGTGCCAGCAGTGGACCCGGGACTGCCTACAATGAGCAGTTCTTC,CASSGPGTAYNEQFF
TRBD1,TRBJ1-6,TRBV27,few,TGTGCCAGCAGTTTGACAGGGGGCGTGGGGAATTCACCCCTCCACTTT,CASSLTGGVGNSPLHF
TRBD1,TRBJ1-1,TRBV12-3/TRBV12-4,.,TGTGCTGCCGGGGACAGCGAAGCTTTCTTT,CAAGDSEAFF
.,TRBJ2-1,TRBV28,.,TGTGGACACCGGGACACAGGTCAGCTGTTCTTC,CGHRDTGQLFF
.,TRBJ2-2,TRBV7-3,.,TGTGCCAGCAGCCCCGGGGAGGACACCGGGGAGCTGTTTTTT,CASSPGEDTGELFF
.,TRBJ1-2,TRBV7-9,few,TGTGCCAGCAGCTTAGACATACAATATGGCTACACCTTC,CASSLDIQYGYTF
TRBD1,TRBJ2-3,TRBV20-1,few,TGCAGTGCTAGACCCCGACAGGGGGTCACAGATACGCAGTATTTT,CSARPRQGVTDTQYF
.,TRBJ1-2,TRBV4-1,.,TGCGCCAGCAGCCAACTTGATATGGGGTTTTCGAGCTATAGCTACACCTTC,CASSQLDMGFSSYSYTF
.,TRBJ1-5,TRBV20-1,.,TGCAGTGCTAGAGATAGGAAGCCGGGACACAGACCTTATCAGCCCCAGCATTTT,CSARDRKPGHRPYQPQHF
TRBD2,TRBJ2-7,TRBV3-1,few,TGTGCCAGCAGCCCTGGACTAGCCCGGTGGTCCTACGAGCAGTACTTC,CASSPGLARWSYEQYF
.,TRBJ1-1,TRBV6-4,few,TGTGCCAGCAGTATGAGAATGAACACTGAAGCTTTCTTT,CASSMRMNTEAFF
.,TRBJ1-2,TRBV27,many,TGTGCCAGCAGTTTATTCGGCTATGGCTACACCTTC,CASSLFGYGYTF
TRBD2,TRBJ2-1,TRBV20-1,few,TGCAGTGCTACCCGGACTAGCGGGGGCCGGGGTGAGCAGTTCTTC,CSATRTSGGRGEQFF
.,TRBJ2-7,TRBV7-9,few,TGTGCCAGCAGCCCGTGGGGGGCGAGGGAGCAGTACTTC,CASSPWGAREQYF
.,TRBJ1-1,TRBV20-1,few,TGCAGTGCTACGGGGGAGATTGCTGAAGCTTTCTTT,CSATGEIAEAFF
.,TRBJ2-1,TRBV5-1,few,TGCGCCAGCAGCACGGGGACGGTCATGAATGAGCAGTTCTTC,CASSTGTVMNEQFF